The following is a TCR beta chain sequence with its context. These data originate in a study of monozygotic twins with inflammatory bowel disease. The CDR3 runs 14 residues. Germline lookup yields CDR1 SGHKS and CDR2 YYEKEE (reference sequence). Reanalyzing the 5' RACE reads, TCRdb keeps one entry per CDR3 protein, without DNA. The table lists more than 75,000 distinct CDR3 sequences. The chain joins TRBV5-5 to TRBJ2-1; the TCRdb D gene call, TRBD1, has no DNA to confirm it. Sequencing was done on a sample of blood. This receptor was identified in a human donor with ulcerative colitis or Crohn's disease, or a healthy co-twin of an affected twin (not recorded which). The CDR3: CASSLASGGTEQFF.